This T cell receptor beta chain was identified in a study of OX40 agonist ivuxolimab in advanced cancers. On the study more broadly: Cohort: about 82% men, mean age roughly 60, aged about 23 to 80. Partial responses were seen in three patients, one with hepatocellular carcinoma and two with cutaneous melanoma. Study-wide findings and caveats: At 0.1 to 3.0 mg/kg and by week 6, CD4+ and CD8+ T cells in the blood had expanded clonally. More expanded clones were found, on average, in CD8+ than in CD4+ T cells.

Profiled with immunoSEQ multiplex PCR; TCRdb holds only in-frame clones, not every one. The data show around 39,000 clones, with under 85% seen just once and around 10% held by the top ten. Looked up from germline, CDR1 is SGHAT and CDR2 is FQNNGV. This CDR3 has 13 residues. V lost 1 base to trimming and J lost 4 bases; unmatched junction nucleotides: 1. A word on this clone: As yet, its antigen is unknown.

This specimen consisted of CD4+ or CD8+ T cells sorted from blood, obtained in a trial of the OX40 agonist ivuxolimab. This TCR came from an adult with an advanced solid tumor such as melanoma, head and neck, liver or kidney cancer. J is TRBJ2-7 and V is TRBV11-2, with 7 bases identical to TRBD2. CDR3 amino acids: CASSLGGGYEQYF. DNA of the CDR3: TGTGCCAGCAGCTTAGGGGGGGGGTACGAGCAGTACTTC.